Presented here are 27 T cell receptor beta chains from one specimen sequenced in a study of cytomegalovirus exposure and HLA in healthy donors. It was with 60 Vbeta and 13 Jbeta primers that the PCR ran. Clones were read by immunoSEQ multiplex PCR, and TCRdb kept only the in-frame ones, dropping some. This sample has over 130,000 clones, with approximately 57% found just once. The sequenced sample was PBMCs. All receptors come from a male donor in good health and CMV-seronegative.

The chain employs TRBV28 and TRBJ1-2, with TRBD1 identical over 8 bases. The CDR3 runs 14 residues. CDR1 and CDR2 (germline): MDHEN, SYDVKM. Trimming removed 5 bases from V and 5 bases from J; junction bases left unmatched: 7. CDR3 coding DNA: TGTGCCAGCAGTCTCCAGGGGGCAGGGTATGGCTACACCTTC. Translation: CASSLQGAGYGYTF.

The chain combines TRBV11-2 with TRBJ2-1, with 11 bases that match TRBD2. In germline, CDR1 is SGHAT, CDR2 FQNNGV. CDR3 length: 19 residues. Trimming cost V 0 bases and J 2 bases; bases outside gene matches: 9. CDR3 DNA sequence: TGTGCCAGCAGCTTAGATCCGGGACTAGCGGCACGGGCCTACAATGAGCAGTTCTTC. Its translation: CASSLDPGLAARAYNEQFF.

The rearrangement links TRBV5-4 to TRBJ2-5, with D tentatively TRBD1 (6 bases). The germline V and J ends were trimmed by 4 bases and 2 bases, with 12 bases remaining between them. Germline-derived CDR1 and CDR2 are SGHNT and YYREEE (reference sequence). The CDR3 has 14 residues. CDR3 in DNA: TGTGCCAGCAGCCAGGCAGGACAGCAAGAGACCCAGTACTTC. Encoded protein: CASSQAGQQETQYF. Drawing the rest from reference TRBV5-4 and TRBJ2-5, the complete variable domain is ETGVTQSPTHLIKTRGQQVTLRCSSQSGHNTVSWYQQALGQGPQFIFQYYREEENGRGNFPPRFSGLQFPNYSSELNVNALELDDSALYLCASSQAGQQETQYFGPGTRLLVL.

This clone was observed a handful of times. The chain links TRBV7-9 to TRBJ2-7, with D possibly TRBD2 on 6 matching bases. Trimming left V 4 bases short and J 2 bases short, with 9 bases between. Germline CDR1 reads SEHNR; CDR2 reads FQNEAQ (reference sequence). The CDR3 length is 13 residues. The CDR3 DNA sequence: TGTGCCAGCAGCTCAGGACTAACCTACGAGCAGTACTTC. Its protein product is CASSSGLTYEQYF.

This clone was counted only a few times. This chain connects TRBV28 to TRBJ2-7; 7 bases fit TRBD1. CDR3 length equals 14 residues. The V gene end was trimmed by 4 bases and the J gene end by 0 bases; junction bases not matched to a gene: 3. CDR1 is MDHEN and CDR2 is SYDVKM in the germline V gene. The chain's CDR3 is CASSSGGSSYEQYF. In nucleotides, the CDR3 is TGTGCCAGCAGTTCAGGGGGAAGCTCCTACGAGCAGTACTTC.

J is TRBJ1-2 and V is TRBV6-1; 9 bases are a match to TRBD1. The CDR3 runs 13 residues. Germline loops: CDR1 MNHNS, CDR2 SASEGT. J was trimmed by 7 bases and V by 4 bases; bases with no gene match: 4. In DNA form, the CDR3 reads TGTGCCAGCAGTGGGACAGGGGTGGGTGGCTACACCTTC. It codes for CASSGTGVGGYTF.

This chain uses TRBV19 with TRBJ1-4; D possibly corresponds to TRBD1 (6 bases). The CDR3 runs 15 residues. Germline CDR1 LNHDA, CDR2 SQIVND (reference sequence). Trimming took off 4 bases at V and 8 bases at J, with 17 bases between the two ends. DNA of the CDR3: TGTGCCAGTAGTACGGGGGGCGCACCAGAAGAAAAACTGTTTTTT. This gives the protein CASSTGGAPEEKLFF. The variable domain in full, completed from reference TRBV19 and TRBJ1-4, reads DGGITQSPKYLFRKEGQNVTLSCEQNLNHDAMYWYRQDPGQGLRLIYYSQIVNDFQKGDIAEGYSVSREKKESFPLTVTSAQKNPTAFYLCASSTGGAPEEKLFFGSGTQLSVL.

There are a few counts of this clone. The chain couples TRBV7-9 to TRBJ1-1; 9 bases agree with TRBD1. Trimming removed 3 bases from V and 0 bases from J; junction bases left unmatched: 2. The CDR3 runs 15 residues. CDR1 and CDR2 from the germline V gene are SEHNR and FQNEAQ (reference sequence). CDR3 coding DNA: TGTGCCAGCAGCTTCGGACAGGGGTTGAACACTGAAGCTTTCTTT. The encoded protein is CASSFGQGLNTEAFF.

The rearrangement uses TRBV5-6 and TRBJ1-5; D not resolved. There are 14 residues in the CDR3. CDR1 SGHDT and CDR2 YYEEEE come from the germline V gene. Trimming took 1 base from V and 9 from J, leaving 14 bases between them. The CDR3 DNA reads as TGTGCCAGCAGCTTGACGCCAGAGACAACGCCCCAGCATTTT. It specifies CASSLTPETTPQHF.

The chain employs TRBV2 and TRBJ2-7; D is undetermined. V lost 6 bases and J lost 6, with 15 bases in between. The CDR3 has 13 residues. CDR1 and CDR2 from the germline V gene are SNHLY and FYNNEI. This CDR3 is CASSPVLKAEQYF. In DNA form, the CDR3 reads TGTGCCAGCAGCCCCGTACTAAAAGCCGAGCAGTACTTC.

This clone was observed a few times. The chain joins TRBV28 to TRBJ1-1; possible D gene TRBD1, 6 bases. CDR3 size: 15 residues. Trimming shortened V by 3 bases and J by 6 bases, and 17 bases separated the two germline ends. Germline V gene lookup returns CDR1 MDHEN and CDR2 SYDVKM. The CDR3 DNA follows: TGTGCCAGCAGTTTTCCGGGGAGGGGGGGGGCTGAAGCTTTCTTT. This gives the protein CASSFPGRGGAEAFF.

The V and J genes are TRBV18 and TRBJ2-5; D possibly corresponds to TRBD2 (5 bases). Germline-derived CDR1 and CDR2 are KGHSH and LQKENI. This CDR3 region has 14 residues. Between the trimmed V and J ends, which lost 3 bases and 5 bases, there was a span of 13 bases. CDR3 loop: CASSPEGFRETQYF. The CDR3 bases are TGTGCCAGCTCACCCGAGGGTTTTCGGGAGACCCAGTACTTC.

The chain employs TRBV15 and TRBJ1-1, with D perhaps matching TRBD1 (5 bases). The germline V gene has CDR1 LNHNV and CDR2 YYDKDF (reference sequence). Trimming left V 2 bases short and J 7 bases short, with 17 bases between. This CDR3 spans 15 amino acids. The CDR3 here is CATSRPRGGGGEAFF. The CDR3, as DNA: TGTGCCACCAGCAGACCCCGTGGGGGGGGAGGTGAAGCTTTCTTT.

The chain recombines TRBV5-1 with TRBJ1-1; unclear D gene. The CDR3 spans 14 residues. Trimming shortened V by 0 bases and J by 1 base, and 7 bases separated the two germline ends. CDR1 is SGHRS and CDR2 is YFSETQ in the germline V gene. CDR3 protein: CASSLEAGNTEAFF. The CDR3 bases are TGCGCCAGCAGCTTGGAGGCAGGGAACACTGAAGCTTTCTTT. Full variable domain (missing parts from reference TRBV5-1 and TRBJ1-1): KAGVTQTPRYLIKTRGQQVTLSCSPISGHRSVSWYQQTPGQGLQFLFEYFSETQRNKGNFPGRFSGRQFSNSRSEMNVSTLELGDSALYLCASSLEAGNTEAFFGQGTRLTVV.

This chain connects TRBV19 to TRBJ2-7; D is possibly TRBD2 (6 bases). V was shortened by 0 bases and J by 3 bases, with 12 bases between the two germline ends. The CDR3 runs 15 residues. The germline V gene has CDR1 LNHDA and CDR2 SQIVND (reference sequence). The CDR3 spells CASSIEGGTSYEQYF. CDR3 nucleotides: TGTGCCAGTAGTATAGAAGGAGGGACCAGCTACGAGCAGTACTTC. Full variable domain (outside the CDR3, taken from reference TRBV19 and TRBJ2-7): DGGITQSPKYLFRKEGQNVTLSCEQNLNHDAMYWYRQDPGQGLRLIYYSQIVNDFQKGDIAEGYSVSREKKESFPLTVTSAQKNPTAFYLCASSIEGGTSYEQYFGPGTRLTVT.

Points on this clone: Its ends do not fully match the called genes, so a read error is possible. The chain combines TRBV7-9 with TRBJ2-1, with a tentative D call TRBD2 (6 bases). The germline gives CDR1 SEHNR, CDR2 FQNEAQ (reference sequence). The CDR3 length is 12 residues. CDR3: CASSLGWAGRLF. CDR3 sequence (DNA): TGTGCCAGCAGCTTAGGTTGGGCAGGGAGGCTCTTC.

The V call is TRBV10-3, the J call TRBJ1-5; 11 bases align to TRBD1. The V gene end was trimmed by 5 bases and the J gene end by 6 bases; junction bases not matched to a gene: 6. Germline-derived CDR1 and CDR2 are ENHRY and SYGVKD. The length of the CDR3 is 15 residues. This chain's CDR3 is CAISTGQGASQPQHF. For the CDR3, the DNA is TGTGCCATCAGTACCGGACAGGGGGCTAGTCAGCCCCAGCATTTT.

V is TRBV28 and J is TRBJ1-2; D is unresolved. Germline CDR1 and CDR2: MDHEN and SYDVKM. There are 16 residues in the CDR3. The V and J ends lost 6 bases and 4 bases respectively, with 21 bases between them. The CDR3 protein is CASRVSGGRGFYGYTF. The CDR3 DNA follows: TGTGCCAGCAGAGTGTCAGGCGGCCGGGGTTTCTATGGCTACACCTTC.

The chain has TRBV7-2 and TRBJ2-1; 10 bases map to TRBD2. Trimming removed 5 bases from V and 4 bases from J; junction bases left unmatched: 5. CDR3 length: 15 amino acids. Germline CDR1 reads SGHTA; CDR2 reads FQGNSA. The CDR3 region is CASSPETSGYNEQFF. CDR3 in DNA: TGTGCCAGCAGCCCCGAGACTAGCGGGTACAATGAGCAGTTCTTC. Supplemented by reference TRBV7-2 and TRBJ2-1, the full variable domain reads GAGVSQSPSNKVTEKGKDVELRCDPISGHTALYWYRQSLGQGLEFLIYFQGNSAPDKSGLPSDRFSAERTGGSVSTLTIQRTQQEDSAVYLCASSPETSGYNEQFFGPGTRLTVL.

This clone has just a few counts. The chain uses TRBV5-1 and TRBJ1-2; TRBD1 agrees at 8 bases. Germline V gene data show CDR1 as SGHRS and CDR2 as YFSETQ. The CDR3 runs to 18 residues. V gave up 4 bases and J gave up 0 bases; unmatched junction bases: 14. The CDR3 loop reads CASSAPGQGGLANYGYTF. The DNA of the CDR3 is TGCGCCAGCAGCGCCCCAGGACAGGGAGGATTGGCTAACTATGGCTACACCTTC.

This clone was counted only a few times. The chain employs TRBV13 and TRBJ2-5; D might be TRBD2 (6 bases). V gave up 8 bases and J gave up 2 bases, with 6 bases separating them. The CDR3 contains 11 residues. The germline V gene encodes CDR1 PRHDT and CDR2 FYEKMQ (reference sequence). CDR3 loop: CASGTQETQYF. The CDR3 nucleotides are TGTGCCAGCGGGACTCAAGAGACCCAGTACTTC.

This clone was counted only a few times. The V gene is TRBV5-1, the J gene TRBJ2-3; a possible D gene is TRBD2 (6 bases). CDR1 SGHRS and CDR2 YFSETQ come from the germline V gene. CDR3 length: 16 residues. Trimming removed 0 bases at V and 4 bases at J, with 15 bases between. The DNA of the CDR3 is TGCGCCAGCAGCTTGGTGGGGGACTCACGAGCAGATACGCAGTATTTT. Its translation: CASSLVGDSRADTQYF.

V and J are TRBV30 and TRBJ2-3, with 9 positions matching TRBD2. The CDR3 consists of 15 residues. CDR1 GTSNPN and CDR2 SVGIG come from the germline V gene (reference sequence). Germline trimming cut 2 bases from V and 10 bases from J; bases unmatched to any gene: 13. CDR3 in amino acids: CAWSLGAGGAEAQYF. For the CDR3, the DNA is TGTGCCTGGAGTTTAGGGGCGGGGGGGGCGGAGGCGCAGTATTTT. The full variable domain, completed using reference TRBV30 and TRBJ2-3, is SQTIHQWPATLVQPVGSPLSLECTVEGTSNPNLYWYRQAAGRGLQLLFYSVGIGQISSEVPQNLSASRPQDRQFILSSKKLLLSDSGFYLCAWSLGAGGAEAQYFGPGTRLTVL.

CDR3 bases: TGTGCCAGTAGTATAGTATCGGGGGACACTGAAGCTTTCTTT. It codes for CASSIVSGDTEAFF. The rearrangement uses TRBV19 and TRBJ1-1; a possible D gene is TRBD1 (5 bases). V gave up 1 base and J gave up 3 bases, with 9 bases separating them. CDR1 LNHDA and CDR2 SQIVND come from the germline V gene (reference sequence). This CDR3 region has 14 residues.

V is TRBV19 and J is TRBJ2-7, with D possibly TRBD2 on 5 matching bases. Per germline, CDR1 LNHDA and CDR2 SQIVND (reference sequence). CDR3 size: 14 residues. The V end was cut by 1 base, the J end by 2 bases, with 9 bases between. CDR3 in amino acids: CASSIGGQPYEQYF. The CDR3 nucleotides are TGTGCCAGTAGTATAGGCGGGCAGCCCTACGAGCAGTACTTC.

This clone was counted only a few times. The chain uses TRBV6-4 and TRBJ1-4; 12 nucleotides line up with TRBD1. Germline lookup yields CDR1 MRHNA and CDR2 SNTAGT. With 6 bases clipped from V and 6 bases from J, the junction kept 11 bases outside the gene matches. The CDR3 length is 17 residues. The DNA for the CDR3 is TGTGCCAGCAGCCCCGGGACAGGGGGCTTCGGGGATGAAAAACTGTTTTTT. Protein: CASSPGTGGFGDEKLFF.

Here the CDR3 DNA reads TGTGCCAGCAGCTCGGGGGACAGGCCGACCTCTGGGGCCAACGTCCTGACTTTC. The encoded protein is CASSSGDRPTSGANVLTF. V usage is TRBV11-3 and J usage is TRBJ2-6; 8 positions agree with TRBD1. J gave up 0 bases and V 4 bases, and 8 bases lay outside the gene matches. There are 18 residues in the CDR3. Germline V CDR1 and CDR2: SGHNT, YENEEA.